This TCR beta chain was identified in a study of CD8 T cells in ankylosing spondylitis. The TCR beta libraries were generated through quantitative 5'-RACE incorporating molecular barcodes. One entry per CDR3 protein, called by TCRdb with MiXCR from the 5' RACE reads. The sample carries more than 150,000 distinct CDR3 sequences, around a sixth recorded once. The CDR3 contains 15 residues. Germline V lookup: CDR1 MNHEY, CDR2 SVGEGT. The V and J ends lost 5 bases and 5 bases, in that order; junction bases with no gene match: 7. V usage is TRBV6-2 or TRBV6-3 and J usage is TRBJ2-1; 9 nucleotides align to TRBD1. Input material: blood, either unsorted or a sorted T cell fraction (not recorded which). This TCR was sampled from a male donor under 30 with ankylosing spondylitis or in good health (not recorded which). This chain's CDR3 is CASSKHRDRDNEQFF. The CDR3 DNA follows: TGTGCCAGCAGTAAACACCGGGACAGGGACAATGAGCAGTTCTTC.